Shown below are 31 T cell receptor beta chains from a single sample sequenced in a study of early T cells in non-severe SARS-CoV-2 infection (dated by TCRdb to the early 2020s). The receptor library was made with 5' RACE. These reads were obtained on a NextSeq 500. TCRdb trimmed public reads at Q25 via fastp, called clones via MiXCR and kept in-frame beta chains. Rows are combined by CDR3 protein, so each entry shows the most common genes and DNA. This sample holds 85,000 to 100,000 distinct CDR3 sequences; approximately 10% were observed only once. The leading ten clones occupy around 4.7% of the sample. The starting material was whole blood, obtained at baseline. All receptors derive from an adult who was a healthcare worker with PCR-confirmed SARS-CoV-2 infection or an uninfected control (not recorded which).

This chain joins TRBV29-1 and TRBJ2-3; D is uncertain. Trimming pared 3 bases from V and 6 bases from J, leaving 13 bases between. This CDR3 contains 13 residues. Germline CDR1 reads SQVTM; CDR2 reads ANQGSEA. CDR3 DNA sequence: TGCAGCGTTGAGACACGAAGCTCGGATACGCAGTATTTT. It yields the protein CSVETRSSDTQYF.

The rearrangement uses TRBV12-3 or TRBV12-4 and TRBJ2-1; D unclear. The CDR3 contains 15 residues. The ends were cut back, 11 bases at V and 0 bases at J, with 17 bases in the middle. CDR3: CACLGGRSSYNEQFF. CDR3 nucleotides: TGTGCCTGTCTAGGCGGAAGAAGCTCCTACAATGAGCAGTTCTTC.

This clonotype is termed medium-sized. The CDR3 region is CASSYSTGGSEETQYF. The CDR3 DNA follows: TGTGCCAGCAGTTACTCGACGGGAGGGTCGGAAGAGACCCAGTACTTC. The rearrangement uses TRBV6-6 and TRBJ2-5, with 8 bases aligning to TRBD2. Looked up from germline, CDR1 is MNHNY and CDR2 is SVGAGI (reference sequence). The CDR3 covers 16 residues. V gave up 0 bases and J gave up 3 bases; unmatched junction bases: 6.

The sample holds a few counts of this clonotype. The CDR3 reads CASSQPGAGAPGANVLTF. Here the CDR3 DNA reads TGCGCCAGCAGCCAACCCGGAGCGGGAGCACCTGGGGCCAACGTCCTGACTTTC. The gene calls are TRBV4-1 and TRBJ2-6; TRBD2 agrees at 8 bases. This CDR3 has 18 residues. Germline CDR1 MGHRA, CDR2 YSYEKL. V lost 2 bases, J lost 2 bases, and 8 bases stayed unmatched.

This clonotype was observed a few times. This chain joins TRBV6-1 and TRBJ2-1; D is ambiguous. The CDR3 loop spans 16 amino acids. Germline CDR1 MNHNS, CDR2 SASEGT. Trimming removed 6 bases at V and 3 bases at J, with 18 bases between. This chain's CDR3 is CASRDYPHVLYNEQFF. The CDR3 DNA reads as TGTGCCAGCAGGGATTATCCGCACGTCCTCTACAATGAGCAGTTCTTC.

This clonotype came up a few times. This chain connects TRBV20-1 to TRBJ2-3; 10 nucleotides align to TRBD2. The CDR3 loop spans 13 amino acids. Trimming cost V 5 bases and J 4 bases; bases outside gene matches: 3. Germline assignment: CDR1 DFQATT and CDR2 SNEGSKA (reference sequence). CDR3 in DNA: TGCAGTGCTCCGGGGACTAGCGCAGATACGCAGTATTTT. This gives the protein CSAPGTSADTQYF.

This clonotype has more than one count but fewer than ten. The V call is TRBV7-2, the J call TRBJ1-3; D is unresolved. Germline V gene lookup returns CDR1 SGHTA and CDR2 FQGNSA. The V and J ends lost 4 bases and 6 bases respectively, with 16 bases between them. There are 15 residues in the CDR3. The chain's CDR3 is CASSSRASSQNTIYF. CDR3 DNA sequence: TGTGCCAGCAGCTCTCGGGCGAGCTCTCAAAACACCATATATTTT.

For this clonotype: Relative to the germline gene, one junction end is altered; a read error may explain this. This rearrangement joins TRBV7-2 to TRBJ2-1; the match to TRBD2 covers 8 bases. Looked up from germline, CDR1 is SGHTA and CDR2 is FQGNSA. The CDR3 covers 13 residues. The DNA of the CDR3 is TGTGCCAGCACCCCCTCTCGTAGGACTAGCTTGCTCTTC. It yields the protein CASTPSRRTSLLF.

The CDR3 loop is CASSQARGREAFF. The CDR3 DNA reads TGTGCCAGCAGCCAAGCTAGGGGGAGGGAAGCTTTCTTT. This chain connects TRBV4-2 to TRBJ1-1; D possibly corresponds to TRBD1 (6 bases). The germline gives CDR1 LGHNA, CDR2 YNFKEQ. The CDR3 consists of 13 residues. Trimming shortened V by 1 base and J by 8 bases, and 11 bases separated the two germline ends.

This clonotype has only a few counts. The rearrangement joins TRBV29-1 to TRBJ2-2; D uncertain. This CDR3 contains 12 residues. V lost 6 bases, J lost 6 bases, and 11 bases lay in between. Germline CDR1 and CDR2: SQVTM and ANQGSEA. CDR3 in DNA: TGCAGCGTCGTTGGTGAGGCCGGGGAGCTGTTTTTT. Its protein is CSVVGEAGELFF.

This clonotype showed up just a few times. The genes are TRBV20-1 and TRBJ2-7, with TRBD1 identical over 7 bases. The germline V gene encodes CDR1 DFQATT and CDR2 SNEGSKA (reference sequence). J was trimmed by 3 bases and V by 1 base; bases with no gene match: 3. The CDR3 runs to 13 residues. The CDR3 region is CSARARTGYEQYF. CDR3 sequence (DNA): TGCAGTGCTAGAGCCCGGACAGGCTACGAGCAGTACTTC.

In nucleotides, the CDR3 is TGCAGTGCTAACCCGCCTAGCGGGAGTCCGGATACGCAGTATTTT. Translation gives CSANPPSGSPDTQYF. This sequence joins TRBV20-1 and TRBJ2-3; TRBD2 matches 10 bases. The CDR3 spans 15 residues. The V and J ends lost 4 bases and 6 bases, in that order; junction bases with no gene match: 10. Germline values: CDR1 DFQATT, CDR2 SNEGSKA (reference sequence).

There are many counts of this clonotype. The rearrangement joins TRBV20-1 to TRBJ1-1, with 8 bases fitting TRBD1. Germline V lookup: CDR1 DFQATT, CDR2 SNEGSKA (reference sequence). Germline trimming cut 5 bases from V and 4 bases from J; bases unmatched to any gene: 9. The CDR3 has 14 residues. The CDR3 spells CSAWDDRGATEAFF. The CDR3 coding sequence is TGCAGTGCTTGGGACGACAGGGGAGCCACTGAAGCTTTCTTT.

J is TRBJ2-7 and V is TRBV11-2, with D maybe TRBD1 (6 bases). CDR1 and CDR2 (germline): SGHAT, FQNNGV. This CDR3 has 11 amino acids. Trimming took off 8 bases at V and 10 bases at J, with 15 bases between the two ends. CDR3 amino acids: CASAQGLEQYF. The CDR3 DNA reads TGTGCCAGCGCCCAGGGGTTAGAACAGTACTTC.

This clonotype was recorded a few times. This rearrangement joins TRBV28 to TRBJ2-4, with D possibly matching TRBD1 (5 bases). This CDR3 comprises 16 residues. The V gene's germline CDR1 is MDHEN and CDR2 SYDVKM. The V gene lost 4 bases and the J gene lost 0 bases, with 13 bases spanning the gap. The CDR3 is CASSSGHDLAKNIQYF. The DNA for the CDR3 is TGTGCCAGCAGTTCCGGACACGACCTAGCCAAAAACATTCAGTACTTC.

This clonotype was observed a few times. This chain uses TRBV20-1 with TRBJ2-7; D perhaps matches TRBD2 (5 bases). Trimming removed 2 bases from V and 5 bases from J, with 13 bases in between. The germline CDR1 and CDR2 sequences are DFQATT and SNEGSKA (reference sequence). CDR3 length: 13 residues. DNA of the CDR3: TGCAGTGCTAGACCCCCTAGCTACCACGAGCAGTACTTC. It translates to CSARPPSYHEQYF.

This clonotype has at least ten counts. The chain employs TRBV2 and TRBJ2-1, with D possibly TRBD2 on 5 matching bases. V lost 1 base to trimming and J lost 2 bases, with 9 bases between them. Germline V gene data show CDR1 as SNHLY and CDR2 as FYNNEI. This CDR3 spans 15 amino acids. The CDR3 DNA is TGTGCCAGCAGTGAAGACGGGATAGCCTACAATGAGCAGTTCTTC. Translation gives CASSEDGIAYNEQFF.

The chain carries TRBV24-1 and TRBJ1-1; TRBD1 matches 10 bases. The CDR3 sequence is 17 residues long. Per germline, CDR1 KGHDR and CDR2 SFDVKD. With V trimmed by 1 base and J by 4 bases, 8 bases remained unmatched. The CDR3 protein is CATSDLNRGQGRTEAFF. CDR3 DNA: TGTGCCACCAGTGATTTAAATAGGGGACAGGGGCGCACTGAAGCTTTCTTT.

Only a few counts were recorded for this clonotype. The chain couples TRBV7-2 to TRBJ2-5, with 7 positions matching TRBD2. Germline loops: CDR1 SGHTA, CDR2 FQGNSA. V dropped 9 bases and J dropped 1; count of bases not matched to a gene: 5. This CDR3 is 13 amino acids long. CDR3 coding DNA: TGTGCCAGTGCAAGCGGGGTCCAAGAGACCCAGTACTTC. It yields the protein CASASGVQETQYF.

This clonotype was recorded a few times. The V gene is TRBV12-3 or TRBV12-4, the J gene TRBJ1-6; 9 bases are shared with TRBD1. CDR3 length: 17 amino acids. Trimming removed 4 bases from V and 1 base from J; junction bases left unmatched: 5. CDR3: CASSSGQGRSYNSPLHF. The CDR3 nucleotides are TGTGCCAGCAGTTCCGGACAGGGGAGGTCCTATAATTCACCCCTCCACTTT.

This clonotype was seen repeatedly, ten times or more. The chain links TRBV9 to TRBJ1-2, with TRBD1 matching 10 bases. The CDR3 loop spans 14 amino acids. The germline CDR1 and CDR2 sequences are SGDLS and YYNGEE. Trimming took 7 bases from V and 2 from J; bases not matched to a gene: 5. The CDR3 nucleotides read TGTGCCAGCCTGGGACAGGGGATAAACTATGGCTACACCTTC. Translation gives CASLGQGINYGYTF.

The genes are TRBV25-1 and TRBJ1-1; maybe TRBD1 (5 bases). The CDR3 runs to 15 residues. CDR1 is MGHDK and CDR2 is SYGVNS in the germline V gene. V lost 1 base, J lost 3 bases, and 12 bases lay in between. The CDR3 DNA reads TGTGCCAGCAGTGAATTTAGACAGCCGTACACTGAAGCTTTCTTT. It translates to CASSEFRQPYTEAFF.

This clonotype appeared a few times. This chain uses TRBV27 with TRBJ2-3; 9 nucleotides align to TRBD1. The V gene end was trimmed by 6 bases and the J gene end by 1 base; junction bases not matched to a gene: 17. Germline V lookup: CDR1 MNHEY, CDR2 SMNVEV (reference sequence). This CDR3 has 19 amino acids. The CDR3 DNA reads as TGTGCCAGCAGCCCTGGGACAGGGAGGGGAGAGGAGGGCACAGATACGCAGTATTTT. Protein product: CASSPGTGRGEEGTDTQYF.

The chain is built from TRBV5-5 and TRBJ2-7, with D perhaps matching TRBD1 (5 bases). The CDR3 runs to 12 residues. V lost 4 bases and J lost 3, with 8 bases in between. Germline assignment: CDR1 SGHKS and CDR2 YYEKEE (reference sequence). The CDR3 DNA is TGTGCCAGCAGCCTGACAGTCTACGAGCAGTACTTC. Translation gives CASSLTVYEQYF. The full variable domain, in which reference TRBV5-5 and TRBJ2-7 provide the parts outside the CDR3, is DAGVTQSPTHLIKTRGQQVTLRCSPISGHKSVSWYQQVLGQGPQFIFQYYEKEERGRGNFPDRFSARQFPNYSSELNVNALLLGDSALYLCASSLTVYEQYFGPGTRLTVT.

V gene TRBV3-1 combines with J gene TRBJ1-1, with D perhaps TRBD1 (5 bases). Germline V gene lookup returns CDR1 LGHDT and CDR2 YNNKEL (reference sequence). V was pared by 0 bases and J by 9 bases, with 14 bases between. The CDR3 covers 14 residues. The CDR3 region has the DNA TGTGCCAGCAGCCAAGATCGGCAGGGTGGGAAAGCTTTCTTT. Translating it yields CASSQDRQGGKAFF.

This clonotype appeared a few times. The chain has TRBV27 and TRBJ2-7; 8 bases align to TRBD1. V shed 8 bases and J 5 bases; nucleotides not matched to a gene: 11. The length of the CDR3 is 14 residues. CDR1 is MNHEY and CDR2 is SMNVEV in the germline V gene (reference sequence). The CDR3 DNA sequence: TGTGCCAGCCGTCTCATGGACAGGGCCCACGAGCAGTACTTC. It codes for CASRLMDRAHEQYF.

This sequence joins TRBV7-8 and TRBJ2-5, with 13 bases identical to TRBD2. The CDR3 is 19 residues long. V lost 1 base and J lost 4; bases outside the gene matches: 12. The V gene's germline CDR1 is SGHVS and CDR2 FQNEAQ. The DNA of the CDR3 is TGTGCCAGCAGCTTAGGGACTAGCGGGAGTTTGAGGATTCCAGAGACCCAGTACTTC. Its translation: CASSLGTSGSLRIPETQYF.

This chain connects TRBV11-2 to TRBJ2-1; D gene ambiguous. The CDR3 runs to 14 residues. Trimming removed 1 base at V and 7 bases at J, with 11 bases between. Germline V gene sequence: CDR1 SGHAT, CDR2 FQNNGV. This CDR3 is CASSLGMGWNEQFF. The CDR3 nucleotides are TGTGCCAGCAGCTTAGGAATGGGGTGGAATGAGCAGTTCTTC.

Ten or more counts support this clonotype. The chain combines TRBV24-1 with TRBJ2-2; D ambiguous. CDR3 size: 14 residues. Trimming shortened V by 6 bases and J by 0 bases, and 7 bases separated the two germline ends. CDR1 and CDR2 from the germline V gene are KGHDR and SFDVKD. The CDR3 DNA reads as TGTGCCACCAGTAGAAAAGCGAACACCGGGGAGCTGTTTTTT. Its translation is CATSRKANTGELFF.

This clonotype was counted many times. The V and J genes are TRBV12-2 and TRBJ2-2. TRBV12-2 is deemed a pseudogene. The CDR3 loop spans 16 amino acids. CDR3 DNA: TGTGCAAGTCGCCTAATAGTTGCTCGGAACACCGGGGAGCTGTTTTTT. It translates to CASRLIVARNTGELFF.

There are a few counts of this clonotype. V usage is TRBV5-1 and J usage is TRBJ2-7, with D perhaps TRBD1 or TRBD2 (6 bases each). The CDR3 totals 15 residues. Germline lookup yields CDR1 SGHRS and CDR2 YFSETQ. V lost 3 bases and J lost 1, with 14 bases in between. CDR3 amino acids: CASSSPGASSYEQYF. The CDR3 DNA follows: TGCGCCAGCAGCTCCCCGGGGGCGAGTTCCTACGAGCAGTACTTC.